Reported below is one TCR beta chain. No antigen is known for it. TCRdb analysed the RT-PCR reads with MiXCR anew, one entry per CDR3 protein. The table includes 600,000 to 850,000 distinct CDR3 sequences, 13% to 15% detected once. This entry comes from a study of response to subunit inactivated influenza vaccine. General observations from the study: The authors suggested that few new T cells are recruited per seasonal influenza vaccination.

This CDR3 comprises 14 residues. From germline, CDR1 is SGHAT and CDR2 FQNNGV. V lost 4 bases and J lost 1, with 10 bases in between. The sequencing here drew on PBMCs from blood, taken approximately 15 days before vaccination. The TCR was taken from a man aged 50-60 years who received an inactivated influenza vaccine. The V gene is TRBV11-2, the J gene TRBJ2-5; D may be TRBD1 or TRBD2 (5 bases each). This CDR3 is CASSSGPFQETQYF. The CDR3 DNA reads as TGTGCCAGCAGCTCGGGACCTTTCCAAGAGACCCAGTACTTC. The full variable domain, its missing parts supplied by reference TRBV11-2 and TRBJ2-5, is EAGVAQSPRYKIIEKRQSVAFWCNPISGHATLYWYQQILGQGPKLLIQFQNNGVVDDSQLPKDRFSAERLKGVDSTLKIQPAKLEDSAVYLCASSSGPFQETQYFGPGTRLLVL.